This T cell receptor beta chain was sequenced in a study of cytomegalovirus exposure and HLA in healthy donors. Study-level background: Within the Caucasian-associated ancestry cluster were approximately 77% of the 398 genotyped donors. Whole-study results and caveats: The study had only CMV serostatus as immune exposure information. Later analysis demonstrated an association between a missense DCLRE1C variant and TCR beta V- and J-gene trimming. The investigators catalogued 164 TCR beta chains as cytomegalovirus-associated.

This CDR3 spans 13 amino acids. V was clipped by 2 bases and J by 7 bases, with 9 bases between them. The V gene's germline CDR1 is MDHEN and CDR2 SYDVKM. Both 60 Vbeta primers and 13 Jbeta primers went into the PCR. Repertoires were generated with immunoSEQ multiplex PCR, while TCRdb's copy carries only in-frame clones and drops some. The table records about 180,000 clones, under 85% of them present only once. This clone was seen more than once but under ten times. Its antigen is unknown. Input material: PBMCs. The TCR comes from a male donor in good health and CMV-seronegative. V and J are TRBV28 and TRBJ1-5; TRBD1 might be the D (5 bases). The CDR3 sequence is CASSLVGGQPQHF. CDR3 in DNA: TGTGCCAGCAGTTTAGTGGGGGGACAGCCCCAGCATTTT.